The clone carrying this T cell receptor (beta chain) was observed a handful of times. Its specificity is unknown. Per the germline V gene, CDR1 is KGHDR and CDR2 is SFDVKD. The CDR3 is 15 residues long. The J segment lost 2 bases and the V segment lost 4 bases, leaving 4 bases of the junction unmatched. This record comes from a study of CD8 T cells in ankylosing spondylitis. Points from the study as a whole: Typical of ankylosing spondylitis blood, it appeared, was a TCR beta motif of under 10 highly homologous variants.

Quantitative 5'-RACE was performed with molecular barcodes, and it yielded the TCR beta libraries. Each CDR3 protein gets one entry after TCRdb re-called the 5' RACE reads with MiXCR. The sample lists 500,000 to 550,000 distinct CDR3 sequences, about 12% seen once, with 6.8% in the top ten. The receptor was derived from a male donor with ankylosing spondylitis. J is TRBJ2-5 and V is TRBV24-1; 9 bases fit TRBD2. The specimen was blood, either unsorted or a sorted T cell fraction (not recorded which). The CDR3 region has the DNA TGTGCCACCAGTGACCTAGCGGGACCACAAGAGACCCAGTACTTC. Encoded protein: CATSDLAGPQETQYF.